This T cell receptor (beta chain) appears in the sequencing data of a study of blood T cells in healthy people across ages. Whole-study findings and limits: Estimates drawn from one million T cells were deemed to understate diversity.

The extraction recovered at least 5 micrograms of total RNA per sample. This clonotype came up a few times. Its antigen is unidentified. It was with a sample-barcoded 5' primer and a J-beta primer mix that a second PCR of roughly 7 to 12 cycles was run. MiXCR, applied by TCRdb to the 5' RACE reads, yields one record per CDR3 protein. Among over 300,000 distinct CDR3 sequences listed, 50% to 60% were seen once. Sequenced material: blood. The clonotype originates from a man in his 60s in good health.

In nucleotides, the CDR3 is TGCGCCAGCAGCCAAGAGAAAGGGGGAAGCACAGATACGCAGTATTTT. It codes for CASSQEKGGSTDTQYF. The V and J genes are TRBV4-1 and TRBJ2-3; TRBD1 is a possible D gene (6 bases). The CDR3 extends over 16 amino acids. The V gene lost 0 bases and the J gene lost 0 bases, with 10 bases spanning the gap. Germline lookup yields CDR1 MGHRA and CDR2 YSYEKL.